These 10 T cell receptor beta chains share one sample of origin, sequenced in a study of T-cell memory formation after mild COVID-19 (dated by TCRdb to the early 2020s). The library came from 5' RACE. Sequencing was carried out with an Illumina NovaSeq 6000. The raw public data were reprocessed by TCRdb itself: fastp quality trimming at Q25, MiXCR clonotype calling, in-frame beta chains only. Identical CDR3 protein sequences are pooled into one entry, listed with their most common genes and DNA. The sample yields roughly 120,000 distinct CDR3 sequences; roughly 15% were counted once. The leading ten clones occupy over 11% of the sample. Sample: PBMCs or a T cell subset sorted from them (not recorded which). These receptors all come from an adult woman who had mild COVID-19 (a few samples of this study predate the infection). The sample titles of this study are shuffled in the database, so cell type and time point are left out; the donor was told from shared clones.

This clonotype occurred a few times. This rearrangement joins TRBV29-1 to TRBJ2-7, with D unresolved. The CDR3 is 13 residues long. V was cut by 6 bases and J by 3 bases, with 15 bases left in between. Germline CDR1 is SQVTM and CDR2 is ANQGSEA. CDR3 coding DNA: TGCAGCGTGAGGCCGGAAGGGTACTACGAGCAGTACTTC. This gives the protein CSVRPEGYYEQYF.

The chain carries TRBV10-3 and TRBJ2-7; D might be TRBD1 (5 bases). CDR3 length: 14 residues. Trimming removed 5 bases at V and 2 bases at J, with 13 bases between. The germline gives CDR1 ENHRY, CDR2 SYGVKD. CDR3 DNA: TGTGCCATCAGTTTACAGGAATTCCCCTACGAGCAGTACTTC. It codes for CAISLQEFPYEQYF.

The J gene is TRBJ1-1, the V gene TRBV10-2; D not certain. Trimming took 1 base from V and 1 from J, leaving 7 bases between them. The germline V gene has CDR1 WSHSY and CDR2 SAAADI. This CDR3 has 14 amino acids. CDR3 bases: TGCGCCAGCAGTGAGTATCGCAGGAACACTGAAGCTTTCTTT. Its translation is CASSEYRRNTEAFF.

The chain employs TRBV20-1 and TRBJ2-1; D ambiguous. V gave up 6 bases and J gave up 0 bases, with 9 bases separating them. Looked up from germline, CDR1 is DFQATT and CDR2 is SNEGSKA (reference sequence). The CDR3 spans 13 residues. The CDR3 DNA reads TGCAGTGCCCCCGTCAGCTCCTACAATGAGCAGTTCTTC. This codes for CSAPVSSYNEQFF.

In this sample, this clonotype turned up a few times. The chain recombines TRBV20-1 with TRBJ2-7; TRBD1 is a possible D gene (6 bases). The CDR3 consists of 13 residues. V was shortened by 2 bases and J by 6 bases, with 14 bases between the two germline ends. Germline V CDR1 and CDR2: DFQATT, SNEGSKA (reference sequence). The CDR3 is CSARPSDSFEQYF. Written as DNA, the CDR3 is TGCAGTGCTAGACCTTCGGACAGTTTCGAGCAGTACTTC.

This chain uses TRBV5-6 with TRBJ1-2; 8 bases are a match to TRBD1. V shed 4 bases, J shed 5 bases, and the junction held 13 bases outside the gene matches. Germline CDR1 and CDR2: SGHDT and YYEEEE. CDR3 length equals 16 residues. CDR3 sequence: CASSGGAGTGVYGYTF. As DNA, the CDR3 is TGTGCCAGCAGCGGTGGCGCCGGGACAGGTGTTTATGGCTACACCTTC.

This clonotype was detected a few times. V and J are TRBV4-1 and TRBJ2-3; 8 positions match TRBD1. The germline V gene has CDR1 MGHRA and CDR2 YSYEKL. The CDR3 length is 14 residues. The ends lost 8 bases at V and 0 bases at J; junction bases unmatched: 4. The CDR3 sequence: CASRDRGSTDTQYF. The CDR3 DNA sequence: TGCGCCAGCCGCGACAGGGGAAGCACAGATACGCAGTATTTT.

J is TRBJ1-4 and V is TRBV6-6; 9 bases match TRBD1. This CDR3 has 14 amino acids. CDR1 and CDR2 (germline): MNHNY, SVGAGI (reference sequence). V gave up 8 bases and J gave up 5 bases; unmatched junction bases: 6. The CDR3 region has the DNA TGTGCCAGCTGTCGGGACAGGGAAAATGAAAAACTGTTTTTT. It is translated as CASCRDRENEKLFF.

This clonotype was seen a few times. The chain links TRBV12-3 or TRBV12-4 to TRBJ1-1, with 7 bases matching TRBD1. The CDR3 is 14 residues long. Trimming took 6 bases from V and 10 from J; bases not matched to a gene: 14. The CDR3 region has the DNA TGTGCCAGCAGGCCTGGGACAGCCGTTGGGGGAGCTTTCTTT. Its translation is CASRPGTAVGGAFF.

The chain links TRBV30 to TRBJ2-1; TRBD1 matches at 7 bases. The CDR3 has 13 amino acids. Germline V gene data show CDR1 as GTSNPN and CDR2 as SVGIG (reference sequence). J gave up 4 bases and V 5 bases, and 5 bases lay outside the gene matches. The CDR3 DNA reads as TGTGCCTGGGCAGGACAGGATTACAATGAGCAGTTCTTC. Amino acid sequence: CAWAGQDYNEQFF.